This TCR beta chain was captured in a study of blood T cell repertoires in COVID-19. Study summary: Both acute and convalescent COVID-19 samples were obtained from the United States, Italy and Spain.

Per germline, CDR1 KGHSH and CDR2 LQKENI. V shed 3 bases and J shed 4 bases, with 12 bases lying between them. The CDR3 has 14 amino acids. Using immunoSEQ multiplex PCR, the repertoire was profiled, and TCRdb retains in-frame clones only, with some absent. The sample lists approximately 200,000 clones; 70% to 90% were seen once. The gene calls are TRBV18 and TRBJ1-2, with D possibly matching TRBD1 (6 bases). The specimen was PBMCs or T cells enriched from blood (not recorded which). The clonotype was recovered from a man in his forties or fifties who had recovered from COVID-19. The CDR3 nucleotides are TGTGCCAGCTCACCCCGAACAGGGAGCTATGGCTACACCTTC. It translates to CASSPRTGSYGYTF.